The T cell receptor (beta chain) under discussion was sequenced for a study of T cells after yellow fever vaccination. Study-wide points: Contamination by abundant bulk-population clonotypes could be present in FACS-sorted repertoires. The CD4 and CD8 compartments had a small share of their clonotypes in common. Weaker, the secondary response peaked sooner, at day 5 versus 15.

In the case of this clonotype: Its target is unknown.

Production of TCR cDNA was by 5'RACE template switching, which also added a universal primer site and UMIs. TCRdb re-derived calls from the 5' RACE reads in MiXCR, one entry per CDR3 protein. This table holds hundreds of thousands of distinct CDR3 sequences, around 12% found once. The CDR3 has 14 residues. Per the germline V gene, CDR1 is ENHRY and CDR2 is SYGVKD. The J segment lost 7 bases and the V segment lost 11 bases, leaving 13 bases of the junction unmatched. The source was CD4+ T cells sorted from PBMCs, collected 15 days after the yellow fever booster vaccination. The sequence was obtained from a man in his late teens or twenties who received the YFV17D yellow fever vaccine. The chain uses TRBV10-3 and TRBJ2-1; TRBD2 matches at 8 bases. This CDR3 reads CAAALAGGGNEQFF. CDR3 bases: TGTGCCGCAGCTCTGGCGGGGGGCGGGAATGAGCAGTTCTTC.